The rows below give T cell receptor beta chains drawn from one sample of a study of blood T cell repertoires in COVID-19. Only in-frame clones appear in the TCRdb table, and some are missing; sequencing was by immunoSEQ multiplex PCR. The sample includes about 97,000 clones, roughly 92% seen only once; the top ten take approximately 5.4%. The sequenced material came from peripheral blood. These receptors all come from a man aged 45 to 65 with active COVID-19. Each CDR3 is given with its conserved first and last residue. Fields, in order: CDR3 DNA, CDR3 protein, J gene, D gene, V gene, clone size, CDR3 length. A D gene is named only where the DNA matches it firmly. Some rows have no size entry. The others give once, few or many, or a class for an expanded clone.

TGTGCCAGCAGTCGAATCGACAGGGACCATGAAAAACTGTTTTTT,CASSRIDRDHEKLFF,TRBJ1-4,TRBD1,TRBV28,.,15
TGTGCCAGCAGTTCGACCGACAGGGCTGGAAACACCATATATTTT,CASSSTDRAGNTIYF,TRBJ1-3,TRBD1,TRBV2,.,15
TGCGCCAGCAGCCAGGGACAGGGGGCTGACGGCGAGCAGTACTTC,CASSQGQGADGEQYF,TRBJ2-7,TRBD1,TRBV4-1,.,15
TGTGCCAGCAGCCGCGCAGCGACTAGCGGGAATGAGCAGTTCTTC,CASSRAATSGNEQFF,TRBJ2-1,TRBD2,TRBV7-6,.,15
TGTGCCAGCAGCTTTGTACTAGCGGGGACCAATGAGCAGTTCTTC,CASSFVLAGTNEQFF,TRBJ2-1,TRBD2,TRBV7-3,.,15
TGTGCCAGTAGTATTTTCCCAGTCTTCTATGGCTACACCTTC,CASSIFPVFYGYTF,TRBJ1-2,.,TRBV19,.,14
TGTGCCAGCAGCTCCCTAAAGGGAGCGGGTGAGACCCAGTACTTC,CASSSLKGAGETQYF,TRBJ2-5,.,TRBV28,.,15
TGTGCCAGCAGTCCCGGCGGGAGCTCAGATACGCAGTATTTT,CASSPGGSSDTQYF,TRBJ2-3,TRBD2,TRBV28,once,14
TGTGCCAGCAGCTTAGAGGGGTACGGCTACACCTTC,CASSLEGYGYTF,TRBJ1-2,.,TRBV7-9,.,12
TGTGCCAGCAGCCCGGACACTAGCAATCAGCCCCAGCATTTT,CASSPDTSNQPQHF,TRBJ1-5,.,TRBV2,.,14
TGTGCCAGCAGCTTATTGTATAGCAATCAGCCCCAGCATTTT,CASSLLYSNQPQHF,TRBJ1-5,.,TRBV7-3,.,14
TGTGCCAGCTCACCACCGTTAGCGGGGGGCAATGAGCAGTTCTTC,CASSPPLAGGNEQFF,TRBJ2-1,TRBD2,TRBV18,once,15
TGTGCCAGCAGCCCCAATGCGGACGAGAGGGCCGGCTACACCTTC,CASSPNADERAGYTF,TRBJ1-2,.,TRBV4-2,.,15
TGTGCCAGCAGCTTGCCACTAGCGGGAGCGGCGGATACGCAGTATTTT,CASSLPLAGAADTQYF,TRBJ2-3,TRBD2,TRBV7-8,.,16
TGCGCCAGCAGCACCCGACTAGCGGCCCTTTCCTACAATGAGCAGTTCTTC,CASSTRLAALSYNEQFF,TRBJ2-1,TRBD2,TRBV5-1,.,17
TGTGCCAGCAGTTTAAGACAGGCCCAAGAGACCCAGTACTTC,CASSLRQAQETQYF,TRBJ2-5,.,TRBV28,.,14
TGTGCCAGCAGTTTACAGGGGGCAAGGGAGCAGTACTTC,CASSLQGAREQYF,TRBJ2-7,TRBD1,TRBV28,many,13
TGTGCCAGCAGCCTGACAGGGAATAATGAAAAACTGTTTTTT,CASSLTGNNEKLFF,TRBJ1-4,TRBD1,TRBV3-1/TRBV3-2,once,14
TGTGCCTGGAACCTAGCGGGGTTGGGGGAGCAGTACTTC,CAWNLAGLGEQYF,TRBJ2-7,TRBD2,TRBV30,.,13
TGTGCCAGCAGCGGGGGAGGACAGGGAGTAGAGACCCAGTACTTC,CASSGGGQGVETQYF,TRBJ2-5,TRBD1,TRBV5-8,once,15
TGTGCCAGCAGCGTAGCTACCCAGGGAGGCTACACCTTC,CASSVATQGGYTF,TRBJ1-2,.,TRBV9,.,13
TGTGCCAGCAGTTTATTCAGTACGGGGAATGAAAAACTGTTTTTT,CASSLFSTGNEKLFF,TRBJ1-4,.,TRBV28,.,15
TGTGCCTGGACTCCGGGACAGGGGGTCGAGCAGTACTTC,CAWTPGQGVEQYF,TRBJ2-7,TRBD1,TRBV30,.,13
TGTGCCAGCAAACAGGGTTTTAACTCCTACAATGAGCAGTTCTTC,CASKQGFNSYNEQFF,TRBJ2-1,.,TRBV27,.,15
TGTGCCAGCAGCGTAGCACTAGCGGGGCGAGGCGAGCAGTACTTC,CASSVALAGRGEQYF,TRBJ2-7,TRBD2,TRBV9,.,15
TGCAGCGTTTCAACGACTAGCGACACCTACAATGAGCAGTTCTTC,CSVSTTSDTYNEQFF,TRBJ2-1,TRBD2,TRBV29-1,.,15
TGTGCCAGTAGTCCATCTAGCGGCGAGCGACGGTACTTC,CASSPSSGERRYF,TRBJ2-7,TRBD2,TRBV19,.,13
TGTGCCAGCAGCGCCGACAATGAGCAGTTCTTC,CASSADNEQFF,TRBJ2-1,.,TRBV9,.,11
TGTGCCAGCAGTTTCCAATACAATGAGCAGTTCTTC,CASSFQYNEQFF,TRBJ2-1,.,TRBV6-6,.,12
TGTGCCAGCAGCAATAGTAGGGGGCTGTTTTTT,CASSNSRGLFF,TRBJ1-4,.,TRBV3-1/TRBV3-2,once,11
TGTGCCAGCAGCGCCGGGCAGGGTGTGGGGTCCTACGAGCAGTACTTC,CASSAGQGVGSYEQYF,TRBJ2-7,.,TRBV13,.,16
TGTGCCAGCAGGACAGTCGAAGCTTTCTTT,CASRTVEAFF,TRBJ1-1,.,TRBV2,.,10
TGCGCCAGCAGCCAATCGAACGTCGGCGGGAGGAAGGTCACCGGGGAGCTGTTTTTT,CASSQSNVGGRKVTGELFF,TRBJ2-2,TRBD2,TRBV4-1,.,19
TGTGCCAGCAGTATCGGTAACTCTGGAAACACCATATATTTT,CASSIGNSGNTIYF,TRBJ1-3,.,TRBV9,few,14
TGTGCCAGCAGTTACCTTACAGGGAACACCGGGGAGCTGTTTTTT,CASSYLTGNTGELFF,TRBJ2-2,.,TRBV6-2/TRBV6-3,once,15
TGTGCCAGCAGTCCCGGGATCTACACTGAAGCTTTCTTT,CASSPGIYTEAFF,TRBJ1-1,.,TRBV28,.,13
TGCGCCAGCAGCTGGGCCCAGCGGGAGGACTCCTACGAGCAGTACTTC,CASSWAQREDSYEQYF,TRBJ2-7,TRBD2,TRBV5-1,.,16